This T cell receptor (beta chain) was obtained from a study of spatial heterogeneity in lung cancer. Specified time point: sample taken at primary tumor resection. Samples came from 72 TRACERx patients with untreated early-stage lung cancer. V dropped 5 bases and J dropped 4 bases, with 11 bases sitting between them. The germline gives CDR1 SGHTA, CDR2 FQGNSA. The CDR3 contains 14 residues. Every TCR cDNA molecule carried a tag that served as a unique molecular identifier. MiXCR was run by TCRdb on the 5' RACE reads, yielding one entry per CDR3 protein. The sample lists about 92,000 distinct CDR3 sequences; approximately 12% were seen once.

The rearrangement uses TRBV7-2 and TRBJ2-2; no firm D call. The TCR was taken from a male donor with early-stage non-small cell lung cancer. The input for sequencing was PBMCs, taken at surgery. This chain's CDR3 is CASSPSGGTGELFF. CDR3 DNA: TGTGCCAGCAGCCCTTCTGGCGGCACCGGGGAGCTGTTTTTT.